These T cell receptor beta chains were read from a single sample in a study of T cell repertoires in cytomegalovirus infection. For these receptors, no antigen is known. MiXCR, applied by TCRdb to the reads, yields one record per CDR3 protein. The table records about 350,000 distinct CDR3 sequences, approximately 30% of them present only once. Sample: cultured PBMCs, taken from culture after CMV antigen stimulation. The receptors here all came from a human donor in good health (CMV status not recorded). Some clones in this sample may be carry-over from other donors' samples. Each CDR3 is given with its conserved first and last residue.

v_gene: TRBV12-3/TRBV12-4
j_gene: TRBJ1-2
CDR3aa: CATRKSASNYGYTF

v_gene: TRBV4-3
j_gene: TRBJ2-1
CDR3aa: CASSQDTPPGGTSLLSNEQFF

v_gene: TRBV10-3
j_gene: TRBJ2-3
CDR3aa: CAISESWTGVTDTQYF

v_gene: TRBV4-1
j_gene: TRBJ2-5
CDR3aa: CASSQAYRSGPKETQYF

v_gene: TRBV7-8
j_gene: TRBJ2-1
CDR3aa: CASNTGTSVKNEQFF

v_gene: TRBV27
j_gene: TRBJ2-1
CDR3aa: CASSLWGGNEQFF

v_gene: TRBV24-1
j_gene: TRBJ1-2
CDR3aa: CATSDRRQGVGYGYTF

v_gene: TRBV28
j_gene: TRBJ1-5
CDR3aa: CASSLSLPPAQHF

v_gene: TRBV28
j_gene: TRBJ1-1
CDR3aa: CASSAYQSNTEAFF

v_gene: TRBV20-1
j_gene: TRBJ1-3
CDR3aa: CSARKPPGQGNAGNTIYF

v_gene: TRBV12-3/TRBV12-4
j_gene: TRBJ2-1
CDR3aa: CASSLAGRGRAFNEQFF

v_gene: TRBV6-2/TRBV6-3
j_gene: TRBJ2-2
CDR3aa: CASSLQAGSRVTGELFF

v_gene: TRBV7-2
j_gene: TRBJ2-3
CDR3aa: CASSKRGAGGSIDTQYF

v_gene: TRBV14
j_gene: TRBJ2-1
CDR3aa: CASRPLGLDNEQFF

v_gene: TRBV10-3
j_gene: TRBJ2-7
CDR3aa: CAISESGQGIYEQYF

v_gene: TRBV19
j_gene: TRBJ1-2
CDR3aa: CASSSLDRDYGYTF

v_gene: TRBV12-5
j_gene: TRBJ2-7
CDR3aa: CASGLRSEGKSYEQYF

v_gene: TRBV7-8
j_gene: TRBJ2-1
CDR3aa: CASSSIAGGPPDEQFF

v_gene: TRBV18
j_gene: TRBJ1-1
CDR3aa: CASSPRTGEAFF

v_gene: TRBV4-1
j_gene: TRBJ2-1
CDR3aa: CASSQGLLAGIYNEQFF

v_gene: TRBV11-2
j_gene: TRBJ1-4
CDR3aa: CASSTRNYGKLFF

v_gene: TRBV15
j_gene: TRBJ2-3
CDR3aa: CATSRAGTTPSTDTQYF

v_gene: TRBV12-5
j_gene: TRBJ2-1
CDR3aa: CASGSSIASGVSYNEQFF

v_gene: TRBV19
j_gene: TRBJ1-4
CDR3aa: CASTSTDRPEKLFF

v_gene: TRBV7-8
j_gene: TRBJ2-5
CDR3aa: CASSSSVGRPQETQYF

v_gene: TRBV12-3/TRBV12-4
j_gene: TRBJ1-1
CDR3aa: CASSFGQLMNTEAFF

v_gene: TRBV6-5
j_gene: TRBJ2-3
CDR3aa: CASSPLTGVESDTQYF

v_gene: TRBV7-9
j_gene: TRBJ2-5
CDR3aa: CASSLVTGQETQYF

v_gene: TRBV4-1
j_gene: TRBJ2-1
CDR3aa: CASSQGTPLNEQFF

v_gene: TRBV7-2
j_gene: TRBJ1-5
CDR3aa: CASSPKVRLGFNQPQHF

v_gene: TRBV11-2
j_gene: TRBJ2-1
CDR3aa: CASSAIAGGRHEQFF

v_gene: TRBV20-1
j_gene: TRBJ2-3
CDR3aa: CSAALAGGTDTQYF

v_gene: TRBV18
j_gene: TRBJ2-7
CDR3aa: CASSPKLAGVYEQYF

v_gene: TRBV6-1
j_gene: TRBJ2-2
CDR3aa: CASSELGQGVGELFF

v_gene: TRBV14
j_gene: TRBJ1-2
CDR3aa: CASSQDHPGNGYTF

v_gene: TRBV6-5
j_gene: TRBJ2-5
CDR3aa: CASSRALQGQGGETQYF

v_gene: TRBV6-6
j_gene: TRBJ2-2
CDR3aa: CASSQNILGGRAGELFF

v_gene: TRBV19
j_gene: TRBJ2-1
CDR3aa: CASSSVSNEQFF

v_gene: TRBV12-5
j_gene: TRBJ1-5
CDR3aa: CASGPQGGEDQPQHF

v_gene: TRBV7-2
j_gene: TRBJ2-1
CDR3aa: CASSPTSGSRGEQFF

v_gene: TRBV11-3
j_gene: TRBJ1-1
CDR3aa: CASSLRGQGEAFF

v_gene: TRBV7-2
j_gene: TRBJ2-5
CDR3aa: CASSPPNGLAGVETQYF

v_gene: TRBV19
j_gene: TRBJ2-3
CDR3aa: CASSISLPTDTQYF

v_gene: TRBV11-2
j_gene: TRBJ1-4
CDR3aa: CASSLGGHTTNEKLFF

v_gene: TRBV7-9
j_gene: TRBJ2-1
CDR3aa: CASVWLAGDNEQFF

v_gene: TRBV28
j_gene: TRBJ2-7
CDR3aa: CASSLADRESEQYF